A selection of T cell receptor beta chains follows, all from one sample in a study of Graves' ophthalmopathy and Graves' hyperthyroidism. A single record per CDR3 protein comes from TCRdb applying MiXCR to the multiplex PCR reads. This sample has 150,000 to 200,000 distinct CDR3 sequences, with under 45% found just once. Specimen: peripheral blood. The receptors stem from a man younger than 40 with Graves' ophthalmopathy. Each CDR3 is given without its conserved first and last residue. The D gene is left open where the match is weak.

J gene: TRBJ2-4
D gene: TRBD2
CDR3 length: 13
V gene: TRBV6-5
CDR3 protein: ASSPGERGPGIQY

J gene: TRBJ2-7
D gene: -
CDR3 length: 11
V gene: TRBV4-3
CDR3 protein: ASSHGGGREQY

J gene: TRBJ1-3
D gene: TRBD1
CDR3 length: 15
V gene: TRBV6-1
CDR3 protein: ASSTGQGALSGNTIY

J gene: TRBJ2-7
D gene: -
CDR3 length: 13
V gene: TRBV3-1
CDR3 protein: ASSQDPDSSYEQY

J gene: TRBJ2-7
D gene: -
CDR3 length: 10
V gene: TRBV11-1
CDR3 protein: ASSFLSDEQY

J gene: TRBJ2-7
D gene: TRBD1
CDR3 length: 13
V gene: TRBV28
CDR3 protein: ASSTQDRGLYEQY

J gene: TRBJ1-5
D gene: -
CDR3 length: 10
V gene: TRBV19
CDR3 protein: ASSPRGGPQH

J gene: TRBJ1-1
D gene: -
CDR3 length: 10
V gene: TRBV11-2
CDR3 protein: ASTLRGSEAF

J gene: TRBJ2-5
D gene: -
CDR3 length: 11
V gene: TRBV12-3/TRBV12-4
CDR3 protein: ASSRTAKETQY

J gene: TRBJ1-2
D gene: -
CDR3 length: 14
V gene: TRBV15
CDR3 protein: ATSRDAGGLNYGYT

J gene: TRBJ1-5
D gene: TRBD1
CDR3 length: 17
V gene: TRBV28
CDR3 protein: ASSFSLLLDRGLSQPQH

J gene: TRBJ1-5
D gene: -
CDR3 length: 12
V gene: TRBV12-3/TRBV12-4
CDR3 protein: ASSFGQSNQPQH

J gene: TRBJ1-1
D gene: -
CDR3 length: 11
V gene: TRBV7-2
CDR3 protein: ASSEDRGGRAF

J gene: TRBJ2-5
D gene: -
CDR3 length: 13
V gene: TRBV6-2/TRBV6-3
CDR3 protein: ASSYSVADQETQY

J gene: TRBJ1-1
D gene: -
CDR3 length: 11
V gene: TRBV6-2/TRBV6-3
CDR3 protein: ATAVGRNTEAF

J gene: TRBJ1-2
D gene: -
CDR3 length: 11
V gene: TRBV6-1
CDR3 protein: ASSLSGGYGYT

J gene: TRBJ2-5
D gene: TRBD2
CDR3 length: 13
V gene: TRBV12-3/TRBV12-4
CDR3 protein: ASSPPTSGKETQY

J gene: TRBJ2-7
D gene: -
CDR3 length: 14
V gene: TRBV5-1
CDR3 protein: ASSAPSGSHSTEQY

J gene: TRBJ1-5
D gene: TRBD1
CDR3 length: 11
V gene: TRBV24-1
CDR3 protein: ATQGALGKPQH

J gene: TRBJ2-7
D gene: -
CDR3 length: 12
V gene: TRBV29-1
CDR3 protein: SVVTPRDLREQY

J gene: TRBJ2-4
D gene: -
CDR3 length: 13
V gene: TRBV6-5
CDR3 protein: ASSSHGVRENIQY

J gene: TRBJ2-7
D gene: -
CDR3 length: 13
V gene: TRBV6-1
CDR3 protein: ASSGNRGGNYEQY

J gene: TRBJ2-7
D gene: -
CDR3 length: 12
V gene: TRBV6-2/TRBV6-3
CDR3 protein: ASRRFDSSYEQY

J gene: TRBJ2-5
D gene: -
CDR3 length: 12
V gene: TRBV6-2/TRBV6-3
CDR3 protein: ASSRSSLRETQY

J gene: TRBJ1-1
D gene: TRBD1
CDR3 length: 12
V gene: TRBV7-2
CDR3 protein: ASSNTGVWTEAF

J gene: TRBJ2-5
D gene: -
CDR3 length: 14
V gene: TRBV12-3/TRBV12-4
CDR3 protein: ASSLFGQAGVETQY

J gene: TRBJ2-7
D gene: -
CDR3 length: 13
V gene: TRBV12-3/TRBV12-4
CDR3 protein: ASSPGPLRDYEQY

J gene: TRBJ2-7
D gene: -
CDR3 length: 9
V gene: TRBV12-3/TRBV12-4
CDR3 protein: ASSLEGTEV

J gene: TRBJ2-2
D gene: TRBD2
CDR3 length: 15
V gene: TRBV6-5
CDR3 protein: ASSSAGTSGPTGELF

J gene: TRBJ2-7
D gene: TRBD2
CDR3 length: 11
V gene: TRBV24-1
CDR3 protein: ATSEAGVLEQY

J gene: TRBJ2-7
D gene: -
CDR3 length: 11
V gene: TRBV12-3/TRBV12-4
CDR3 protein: ASKLGQNYEQY

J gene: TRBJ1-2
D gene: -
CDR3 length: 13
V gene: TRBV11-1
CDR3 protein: ASSSSDRTPLGYT

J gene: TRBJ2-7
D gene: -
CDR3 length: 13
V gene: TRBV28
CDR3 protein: ASSLSGADLSEQY

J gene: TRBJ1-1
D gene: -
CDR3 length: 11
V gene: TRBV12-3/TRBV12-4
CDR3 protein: ASSPTTVTLAF

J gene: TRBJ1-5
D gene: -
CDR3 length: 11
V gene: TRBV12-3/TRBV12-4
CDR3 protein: ASSQDVVQPQH

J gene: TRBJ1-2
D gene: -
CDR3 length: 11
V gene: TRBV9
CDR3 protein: ASSVGGVNGYT

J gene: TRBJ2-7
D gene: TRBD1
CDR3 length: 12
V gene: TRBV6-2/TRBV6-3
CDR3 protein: ASSWRQGANEQY

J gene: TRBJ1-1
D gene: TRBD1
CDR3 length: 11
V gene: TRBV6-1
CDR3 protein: ASSEGTATEAF

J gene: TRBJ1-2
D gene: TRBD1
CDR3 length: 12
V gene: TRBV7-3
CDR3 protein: ASSVGTGADGYT

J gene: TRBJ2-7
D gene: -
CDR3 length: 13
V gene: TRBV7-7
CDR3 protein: ASSLGVDSSYEQY

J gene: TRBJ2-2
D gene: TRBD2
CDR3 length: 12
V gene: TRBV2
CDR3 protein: ASRAGESTGELF

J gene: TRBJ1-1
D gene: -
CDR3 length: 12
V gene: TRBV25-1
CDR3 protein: ASTPIDRNTEAF

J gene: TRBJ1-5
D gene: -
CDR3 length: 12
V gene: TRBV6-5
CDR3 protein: ASSYRQPHQPQH

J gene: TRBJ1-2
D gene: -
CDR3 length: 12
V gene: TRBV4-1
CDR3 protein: ASSQDRTAPGYT

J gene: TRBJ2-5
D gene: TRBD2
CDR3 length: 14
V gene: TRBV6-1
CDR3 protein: ASSDRLAGGQETQY